The rows below give T cell receptor beta chains drawn from one sample of a study of vaccination and CD4 T cells after COVID-19. For these receptors, no antigen is known. TCRdb analysed the PCR reads with MiXCR anew, one entry per CDR3 protein. The profile covers about 20,000 distinct CDR3 sequences, with just under 55% appearing a single time and about 10% taken by the ten largest. Material for sequencing was CD4+ T cells from blood, cultured in vitro. These receptors were taken from a human donor who had recovered from COVID-19. CDR3s include the opening cysteine and the closing phenylalanine or tryptophan. A D gene is named only where the DNA matches it firmly. Clone size is shown for a subset of rows, as once, few, many or a class of expanded clone.

15 - - TRBJ1-1 TRBV5-1 TGCGCCAGCAGCAGTACTACAGCCATGAACACTGAAGCTTTCTTT CASSSTTAMNTEAFF
12 - - TRBJ2-2 TRBV7-3 TGTGCCAGCAGCCGGGGAGGCGGGGAGCTGTTTTTT CASSRGGGELFF
15 - - TRBJ2-5 TRBV11-3 TGTGCCAGCAGGGGAAGGGTTGGTATGGAGGAGACCCAGTACTTC CASRGRVGMEETQYF
17 - - TRBJ2-4 TRBV7-9 TGTGCCAGCAGTGCCGGACAGTTCCCGCTAGCCAAAAACATTCAGTACTTC CASSAGQFPLAKNIQYF
13 - - TRBJ2-5 TRBV7-3 TGTGCCAGCAGCTTAAGGGTTGGGGAGACCCAGTACTTC CASSLRVGETQYF
15 - TRBD1 TRBJ1-4 TRBV7-8 TGTGCCAGCAGCCGCGACAGGGGTCAGAATGAAAAACTGTTTTTT CASSRDRGQNEKLFF
13 - - TRBJ2-7 TRBV27 TGTGCCAGCAGTTATAACCGGGACACCGAGCAGTACTTC CASSYNRDTEQYF
15 once TRBD2 TRBJ2-5 TRBV2 TGTGCCAGCAGCGGCGGGACTAGCGGGCCGGGGACCCAGTACTTC CASSGGTSGPGTQYF
14 - - TRBJ1-1 TRBV14 TGTGCCAGCAGCCAAGATCGGAGGGGATCTGGGGCTTTCTTT CASSQDRRGSGAFF
15 - - TRBJ1-6 TRBV11-3 TGTGCCAGCAGCTTAGGCGGCAGATTAGATTCACCCCTCCACTTT CASSLGGRLDSPLHF
13 - - TRBJ2-3 TRBV7-2 TGTGCCAGCAGCTTAGGTCCGGGGGATACGCAGTATTTT CASSLGPGDTQYF
19 - - TRBJ1-1 TRBV4-1 TGCGCCAGCAGCCAAGATTGGGGAGGGGCACAGTTGCGAGGCACTGAAGCTTTCTTT CASSQDWGGAQLRGTEAFF
15 few - TRBJ1-5 TRBV27 TGTGCCAGCAGTATAGACAGGACTAGCAATCAGCCCCAGCATTTT CASSIDRTSNQPQHF
13 few TRBD1 TRBJ1-2 TRBV7-3 TGTGCCAGCAGCCCGGACAGGGCCTATGGCTACACCTTC CASSPDRAYGYTF
20 - - TRBJ2-2 TRBV21-1 TGTGCCAGCAGCAAAAGGCAGGCGGCTAGCGGGGCCCTTAACACCGGGGAGCTGTTTTTT CASSKRQAASGALNTGELFF
14 few TRBD1 TRBJ2-7 TRBV27 TGTGCCAGCAACCAACAGGGGCCCCTCTACGAGCAGTACTTC CASNQQGPLYEQYF